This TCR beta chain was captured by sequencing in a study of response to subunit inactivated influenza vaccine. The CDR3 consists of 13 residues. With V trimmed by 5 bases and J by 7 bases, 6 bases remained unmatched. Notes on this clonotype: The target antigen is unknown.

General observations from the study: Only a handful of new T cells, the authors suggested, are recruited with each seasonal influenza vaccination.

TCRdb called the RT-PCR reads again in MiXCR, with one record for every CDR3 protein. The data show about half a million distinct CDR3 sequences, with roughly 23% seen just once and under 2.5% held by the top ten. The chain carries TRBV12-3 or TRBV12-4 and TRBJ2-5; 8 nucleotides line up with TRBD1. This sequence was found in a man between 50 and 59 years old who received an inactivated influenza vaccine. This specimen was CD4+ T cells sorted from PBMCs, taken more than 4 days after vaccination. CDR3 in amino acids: CASSETGEATQYF. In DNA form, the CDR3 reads TGTGCCAGCAGTGAGACAGGGGAGGCGACCCAGTACTTC.